What follows are 22 T cell receptor beta chains derived from one specimen sequenced in a study of human T cells and chemical hapten exposure. From the RACE reads, TCRdb called clonotypes with MiXCR, one entry per CDR3 protein. The table includes about 100,000 distinct CDR3 sequences, roughly 11% detected once. The sample's time point: patch test 1, 2 weeks after DPC sensitization. Indicated treatment: therapeutic diphenylcyclopropenone sensitization with weekly scalp DPC. This sample comprised whole blood, obtained in connection with sensitization to the hapten diphenylcyclopropenone (DPC). The receptor source for this set is a middle-aged woman with alopecia areata. Some clones in this sample may be carry-over from other donors' samples.

This clonotype was observed at least ten times. The chain couples TRBV6-1 to TRBJ1-5; no reliable D call. V gave up 2 bases and J gave up 3 bases, with 5 bases separating them. CDR1 is MNHNS, CDR2 SASEGT, per germline. The CDR3 sequence is 13 residues long. Written as DNA, the CDR3 is TGTGCCAGCAGTGAATTGACCAATCAGCCCCAGCATTTT. This encodes CASSELTNQPQHF.

V gene TRBV6-2 or TRBV6-3 combines with J gene TRBJ1-5; 8 positions match TRBD1. The CDR3 consists of 13 residues. Trimming removed 7 bases from V and 6 bases from J; junction bases left unmatched: 5. Germline V gives CDR1 MNHEY, CDR2 SVGEGT. As DNA, the CDR3 is TGTGCCAGCACATGGCAGGGGGCTCAGCCCCAGCATTTT. Protein: CASTWQGAQPQHF.

This clonotype occurred many times. V gene TRBV19 combines with J gene TRBJ1-2, with no clear D. The CDR3 has 14 amino acids. In germline, CDR1 is LNHDA, CDR2 SQIVND (reference sequence). The germline V and J ends were trimmed by 6 bases and 0 bases, with 11 bases remaining between them. DNA of the CDR3: TGTGCCAGTAGGCTTGAGGCTACTAACTATGGCTACACCTTC. Translating it yields CASRLEATNYGYTF.

This clonotype appeared many times. The chain employs TRBV3-1 and TRBJ2-1, with 8 bases lining up with TRBD2. Per germline, CDR1 LGHDT and CDR2 YNNKEL (reference sequence). Germline trimming cut 1 base from V and 7 bases from J; bases unmatched to any gene: 6. The CDR3 has 15 residues. In nucleotides, the CDR3 is TGTGCCAGCAGCCAAGTATTAGCGGGGTGGAATGAGCAGTTCTTC. Translated, it gives CASSQVLAGWNEQFF.

The CDR3 loop reads CASSLVPVGAGDSDTQYF. As DNA, the CDR3 is TGTGCCAGCAGCTTAGTTCCCGTAGGTGCGGGAGACTCAGATACGCAGTATTTT. The genes are TRBV7-2 and TRBJ2-3; 7 positions agree with TRBD2. Germline assignment: CDR1 SGHTA and CDR2 FQGNSA. V lost 1 base, J lost 4 bases, and 14 bases stayed unmatched. This CDR3 contains 18 residues.

This clonotype was detected many times. The rearrangement joins TRBV20-1 to TRBJ2-3; a weak D match, TRBD2 (6 bases). Between the trimmed V and J ends, which lost 4 bases and 5 bases, there was a span of 16 bases. CDR3 size: 14 residues. Per germline, CDR1 DFQATT and CDR2 SNEGSKA (reference sequence). CDR3 nucleotide sequence: TGCAGTGCTACACGGGACTCTGCTGTAGATACGCAGTATTTT. It is translated as CSATRDSAVDTQYF.

This clonotype was observed many times. The rearrangement uses TRBV7-8 and TRBJ1-5, with D possibly being TRBD1 (5 bases). The length of the CDR3 is 15 residues. V was clipped by 5 bases and J by 0 bases, with 11 bases between them. Germline CDR1 is SGHVS and CDR2 is FQNEAQ. CDR3 in amino acids: CASSQGVYSNQPQHF. The DNA of the CDR3 is TGTGCCAGCAGCCAAGGGGTTTATAGCAATCAGCCCCAGCATTTT.

This clonotype was counted between two and nine times. The genes are TRBV29-1 and TRBJ2-7; D remains unclear. CDR3 length: 12 residues. V was pared by 4 bases and J by 0 bases, with 7 bases between. The germline V gene encodes CDR1 SQVTM and CDR2 ANQGSEA. The CDR3 DNA sequence: TGCAGCGTTGTCCCGAGCTCCTACGAGCAGTACTTC. Protein: CSVVPSSYEQYF.

The chain is built from TRBV15 and TRBJ2-6; no clear D gene. Germline V gene data show CDR1 as LNHNV and CDR2 as YYDKDF (reference sequence). The length of the CDR3 is 13 residues. Trimming took off 4 bases at V and 2 bases at J, with 3 bases between the two ends. The DNA for the CDR3 is TGTGCCACCAGCACCACTGGGGCCAACGTCCTGACTTTC. This gives the protein CATSTTGANVLTF. The full variable domain, completed using reference TRBV15 and TRBJ2-6, is DAMVIQNPRYQVTQFGKPVTLSCSQTLNHNVMYWYQQKSSQAPKLLFHYYDKDFNNEADTPDNFQSRRPNTSFCFLDIRSPGLGDTAMYLCATSTTGANVLTFGAGSRLTVL.

This clonotype was seen only a few times. The chain couples TRBV20-1 to TRBJ1-5; maybe TRBD1 (6 bases). Germline CDR1 DFQATT, CDR2 SNEGSKA (reference sequence). The CDR3 spans 13 residues. Trimming stripped 6 bases from V and 6 bases from J, with 15 bases between. For the CDR3, the DNA is TGCAGTGCGCCAGCTCAGGGGTTTCAGCCCCAGCATTTT. Protein: CSAPAQGFQPQHF.

The rearrangement uses TRBV7-9 and TRBJ2-3; tentative D call: TRBD1 (5 bases). CDR1 and CDR2 from the germline V gene are SEHNR and FQNEAQ (reference sequence). The CDR3 is 13 amino acids. The V gene lost 8 bases and the J gene lost 1 base, with 10 bases spanning the gap. The DNA of the CDR3 is TGTGCCAGCCAGGGATGGGGCACAGATACGCAGTATTTT. Protein product: CASQGWGTDTQYF.

This clonotype was found a few times. The genes are TRBV19 and TRBJ2-6; possible D gene TRBD1, 6 bases. CDR3 length equals 16 residues. Germline V CDR1 and CDR2: LNHDA, SQIVND (reference sequence). Trimming stripped 5 bases from V and 0 bases from J, with 11 bases between. Written as DNA, the CDR3 is TGTGCCAGTAGTTCTCGGACAGACTCTGGGGCCAACGTCCTGACTTTC. Translation gives CASSSRTDSGANVLTF.

This clonotype was observed at least ten times. The chain joins TRBV12-3 or TRBV12-4 to TRBJ1-1, with D perhaps matching TRBD1 (5 bases). The CDR3 length is 13 residues. The V gene lost 7 bases and the J gene lost 1 base, with 10 bases spanning the gap. As DNA, the CDR3 is TGTGCCAGCATTTGGACAAGGAACACTGAAGCTTTCTTT. The encoded protein is CASIWTRNTEAFF.

The chain is built from TRBV7-2 and TRBJ2-5; 8 nucleotides match TRBD2. The V gene's germline CDR1 is SGHTA and CDR2 FQGNSA. Germline trimming cut 1 base from V and 5 bases from J; bases unmatched to any gene: 6. CDR3 length equals 15 residues. CDR3 DNA sequence: TGTGCCAGCAGCTTAGGAGGGACTAGTGTGGAGACCCAGTACTTC. The encoded protein is CASSLGGTSVETQYF.

This clonotype was seen more than once but under ten times. The chain couples TRBV20-1 to TRBJ2-1, with a possible D match to TRBD2 (6 bases). The CDR3 covers 16 residues. The V and J ends lost 0 bases and 2 bases respectively, with 14 bases between them. CDR1 is DFQATT and CDR2 is SNEGSKA in the germline V gene (reference sequence). The CDR3 DNA reads TGCAGTGCTAGAGATGGGGCGGGAAGTCCCTACAATGAGCAGTTCTTC. Protein product: CSARDGAGSPYNEQFF.

This clonotype was recorded many times. The rearrangement uses TRBV4-3 and TRBJ2-1; D might be TRBD1 or TRBD2, each matching 5 bases. The CDR3 spans 18 residues. V shed 1 base and J shed 0 bases, with 16 bases lying between them. Per germline, CDR1 LGHNA and CDR2 YSLEER. The CDR3 region is CASSQAPRGGDSYNEQFF. DNA of the CDR3: TGCGCCAGCAGCCAAGCCCCTCGGGGCGGTGACTCCTACAATGAGCAGTTCTTC.

Ten or more counts support this clonotype. The chain uses TRBV4-3 and TRBJ1-6; D is ambiguous. CDR3 length: 16 residues. The V and J ends lost 0 bases and 10 bases respectively, with 16 bases between them. CDR1 LGHNA and CDR2 YSLEER come from the germline V gene. The CDR3 loop reads CASSQERESRWSPLHF. CDR3 in DNA: TGCGCCAGCAGCCAAGAGCGAGAGAGTCGGTGGTCACCCCTCCACTTT.

This clonotype was seen ten or more times. This chain links TRBV4-1 with TRBJ2-3, with 10 bases identical to TRBD2. The CDR3 runs to 19 residues. Germline V gives CDR1 MGHRA, CDR2 YSYEKL. V shed 3 bases and J 5 bases; nucleotides not matched to a gene: 17. CDR3 nucleotides: TGCGCCAGCAGCCACCCAGGGCTGAGGGCACTAGCGGGACAAGATACGCAGTATTTT. It specifies CASSHPGLRALAGQDTQYF.

This sequence joins TRBV5-4 and TRBJ2-2; D perhaps matches TRBD2 (6 bases). CDR3 length: 16 amino acids. Looked up from germline, CDR1 is SGHNT and CDR2 is YYREEE (reference sequence). The V end lost 4 bases, the J end lost 7 bases, and 20 bases lay between the germline ends. The CDR3 DNA follows: TGTGCCAGCAGCCCCGGAGGGGCGGTTCGGGGCGGGGAGCTGTTTTTT. This gives the protein CASSPGGAVRGGELFF.

The table lists this clonotype with many counts. The rearrangement uses TRBV12-3 or TRBV12-4 and TRBJ2-4; a possible D gene is TRBD2 (6 bases). This CDR3 has 14 residues. The V end lost 5 bases, the J end lost 9 bases, and 17 bases lay between the germline ends. The CDR3 DNA sequence: TGTGCCAGCAGTCTCCAGGACTACCGAGGCATTCAGTACTTC. Translating it yields CASSLQDYRGIQYF.

This rearrangement joins TRBV2 to TRBJ2-7; D possibly corresponds to TRBD1 (5 bases). The germline gives CDR1 SNHLY, CDR2 FYNNEI. The CDR3 runs 15 residues. V was cut by 10 bases and J by 4 bases, with 23 bases left in between. The CDR3 protein is CATDQPGYDVYEQYF. Written as DNA, the CDR3 is TGTGCCACAGATCAACCAGGGTACGATGTATACGAGCAGTACTTC.

The chain employs TRBV5-1 and TRBJ1-1, with 7 bases aligning to TRBD1. The CDR3 runs 14 residues. The germline V gene has CDR1 SGHRS and CDR2 YFSETQ. J was trimmed by 0 bases and V by 4 bases; bases with no gene match: 3. The CDR3 here is CASSTGVMNTEAFF. The CDR3, as DNA: TGCGCCAGCAGCACAGGGGTGATGAACACTGAAGCTTTCTTT.